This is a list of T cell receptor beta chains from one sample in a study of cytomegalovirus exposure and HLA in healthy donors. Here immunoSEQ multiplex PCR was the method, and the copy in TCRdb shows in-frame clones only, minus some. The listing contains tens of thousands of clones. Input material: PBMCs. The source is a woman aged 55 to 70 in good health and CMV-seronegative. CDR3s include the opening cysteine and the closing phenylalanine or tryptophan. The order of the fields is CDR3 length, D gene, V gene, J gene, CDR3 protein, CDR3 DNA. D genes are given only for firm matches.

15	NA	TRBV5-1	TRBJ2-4	CASSGDKLAKNIQYF	TGCGCCAGCAGCGGGGACAAACTAGCCAAAAACATTCAGTACTTC
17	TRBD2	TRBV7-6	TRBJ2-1	CASSLGGSGRPGNEQFF	TGTGCCAGCAGCTTAGGGGGAAGCGGGAGGCCCGGCAATGAGCAGTTCTTC
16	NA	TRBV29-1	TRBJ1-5	CSVREQGYSSNQPQHF	TGCAGCGTTCGTGAACAGGGTTATTCTAGCAATCAGCCCCAGCATTTT
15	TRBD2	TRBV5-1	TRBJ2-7	CASSLLAGDLGEQYF	TGCGCCAGCAGCTTGCTCGCGGGAGATCTTGGTGAGCAGTACTTC
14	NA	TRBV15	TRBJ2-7	CATKTLTGKSEQYF	TGTGCCACCAAAACCCTCACAGGGAAGTCCGAGCAGTACTTC
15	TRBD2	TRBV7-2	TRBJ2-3	CASSLSGRAGDTQYF	TGTGCCAGCAGCTTGAGCGGGAGGGCCGGAGATACGCAGTATTTT
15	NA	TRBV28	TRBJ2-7	CASSLNQAGSYEQYF	TGTGCCAGCAGTTTAAACCAAGCGGGCTCCTACGAGCAGTACTTC
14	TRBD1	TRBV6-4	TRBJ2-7	CASPDRVGTYEQYF	TGTGCCAGCCCAGACAGGGTCGGAACCTACGAGCAGTACTTC
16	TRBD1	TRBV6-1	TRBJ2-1	CASSEIGGSGYNEQFF	TGTGCCAGCAGTGAAATAGGGGGCTCCGGCTACAATGAGCAGTTCTTC
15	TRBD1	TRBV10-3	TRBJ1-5	CAIRPTGGGDQPQHF	TGTGCCATCAGGCCGACAGGGGGCGGAGATCAGCCCCAGCATTTT
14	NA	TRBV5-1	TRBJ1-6	CASSNELQGSTLHF	TGCGCCAGCAGCAACGAACTCCAGGGGTCAACCCTCCACTTT
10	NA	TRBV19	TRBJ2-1	CASRGAEQFF	TGTGCCAGTCGGGGGGCTGAGCAGTTCTTC
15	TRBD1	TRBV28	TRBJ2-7	CASSQPGQGAHEQYF	TGTGCCAGCAGTCAGCCGGGACAGGGGGCCCACGAGCAGTACTTC
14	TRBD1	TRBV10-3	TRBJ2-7	CAIRDTTGGDEQYF	TGTGCCATCAGGGACACGACAGGGGGCGACGAGCAGTACTTC
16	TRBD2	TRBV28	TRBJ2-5	CASSIHSTSGRETQYF	TGTGCCAGCAGCATCCATTCCACTAGCGGGAGGGAGACCCAGTACTTC
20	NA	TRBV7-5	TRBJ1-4	CARSLPRDWTGINANEKLFF	TGTGCCAGAAGCTTACCGCGCGATTGGACAGGGATTAATGCTAATGAAAAACTGTTTTTT
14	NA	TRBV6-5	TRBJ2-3	CASSLERSTDTQYF	TGTGCCAGCAGTTTAGAGCGGTCCACAGATACGCAGTATTTT
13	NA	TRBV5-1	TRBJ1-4	CASSFGANEKLFF	TGCGCCAGCAGCTTCGGTGCTAATGAAAAACTGTTTTTT
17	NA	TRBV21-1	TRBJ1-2	CASSNTPGQGWNYGYTF	TGTGCCAGCAGCAACACCCCGGGACAGGGCTGGAACTATGGCTACACCTTC
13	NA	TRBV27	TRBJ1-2	CASSSGLNYGYTF	TGTGCCAGCAGTTCCGGACTGAACTATGGCTACACCTTC